This T cell receptor beta chain was sequenced during a study of OX40 agonist ivuxolimab in advanced cancers. Study background: Every 2 weeks, ivuxolimab was infused into the patients intravenously at between 0.01 and 10 mg/kg.

The assay was immunoSEQ multiplex PCR, and TCRdb's table has in-frame clones only and misses some. This sample has about 10,000 clones; 86% occur once, and the top ten carry about 13%. Germline assignment: CDR1 SGHTA and CDR2 FQGTGA. V lost 1 base and J lost 0; bases outside the gene matches: 7. This CDR3 has 18 amino acids. The chain couples TRBV7-3 to TRBJ2-3; 10 bases align to TRBD2. This receptor was identified in an adult with an advanced solid tumor such as melanoma, head and neck, liver or kidney cancer. The sequenced sample was CD4+ or CD8+ T cells sorted from blood, obtained in a trial of the OX40 agonist ivuxolimab. CDR3 bases: TGTGCCAGCAGCTTAAACCCTCCGGGACTAGCGAGCACAGATACGCAGTATTTT. This gives the protein CASSLNPPGLASTDTQYF.